This T cell receptor (beta chain) was sequenced for a study of regulatory T cells in long-lasting Graves disease. In building TCR beta libraries, iRepertoire HTBI primers were used together with Arm-PCR of CDR3 regions. TCRdb reprocessed the multiplex PCR reads via MiXCR and lists one record per CDR3 protein. The table has fewer than 650,000 distinct CDR3 sequences, 15% to 20% seen once; the top ten hold approximately 18%. The germline V gene encodes CDR1 MGHRA and CDR2 YSYEKL. J gave up 6 bases and V 1 base, and 5 bases lay outside the gene matches. The CDR3 spans 14 residues. Points on this clonotype: No antigen is known for it.

Indicated time point: newly diagnosed GD, antithyroid drugs for less than 3 months. PBMC RNA was the source of the TCR library. Study-level findings and limits: Persistent disease exhibited a predilection for TRBV28, TRBJ1-2 and TRBJ2-5.

This sample was also put to use in a study of T cells in Graves' hyperthyroidism and ophthalmopathy. This second study notes: Most clonotypes expanded in the thyroid (above 0.001) were also present in blood.

This specimen consisted of peripheral blood mononuclear cells (PBMCs), obtained at new diagnosis, from a patient treated with antithyroid drugs. The V call is TRBV4-1, the J call TRBJ1-1, with 7 bases lining up with TRBD1. This clonotype originated in a woman aged 25 to 39 with Graves disease. CDR3 nucleotide sequence: TGCGCCAGCAGCCAAGGACAGGGTGGCGCTGAAGCTTTCTTT. Encoded protein: CASSQGQGGAEAFF.